The 2 T cell receptor beta chains below come from one sample, sequenced in a study of CD4+ T cells in melanoma. The assay was immunoSEQ multiplex PCR, and TCRdb's table has in-frame clones only and misses some. The sample has about 9,600 clones, nearly 80% seen once. Sample: cells from a culture (not recorded whether cultured in vitro). The receptor source for this set is a human donor with melanoma.

The chain is built from TRBV5-1 and TRBJ1-2, with a possible D match to TRBD1 (5 bases). Germline CDR1 SGHRS, CDR2 YFSETQ. The V end lost 1 base, the J end lost 2 bases, and 9 bases lay between the germline ends. The CDR3 runs to 14 residues. The CDR3 DNA sequence: TGCGCCAGCAGCTTGAGGACACAGAACTATGGCTACACCTTC. Translating it yields CASSLRTQNYGYTF.

A single count supports this clone. The V gene is TRBV11-2, the J gene TRBJ1-1; tentative D call: TRBD1 (5 bases). Trimming stripped 5 bases from V and 0 bases from J, with 19 bases between. Germline loops: CDR1 SGHAT, CDR2 FQNNGV. CDR3 length: 17 residues. The CDR3 region is CASSLGRGMGLNTEAFF. The CDR3 DNA reads TGTGCCAGCAGCCTCGGACGGGGGATGGGATTGAACACTGAAGCTTTCTTT.